Shown below are 2 T cell receptor beta chains from a single sample sequenced in a study of blood T cell repertoires in COVID-19. Clones were sequenced by immunoSEQ multiplex PCR, and TCRdb holds only the in-frame ones, with some missing. The sample lists hundreds of thousands of clones, roughly 87% seen once, with about an eighth in the top ten. Sequences were obtained from peripheral blood. Receptor source: a woman between 18 and 30 years old who had recovered from COVID-19.

This clone appeared a single time. The chain has TRBV5-4 and TRBJ2-2; 14 positions match TRBD2. J gave up 6 bases and V 4 bases, and 8 bases lay outside the gene matches. CDR3 length: 17 residues. The germline CDR1 and CDR2 sequences are SGHNT and YYREEE (reference sequence). The CDR3 loop reads CASSIGTSGSQAGELFF. CDR3 in DNA: TGTGCCAGCAGCATAGGGACTAGCGGGAGCCAGGCCGGGGAGCTGTTTTTT.

The J gene is TRBJ2-7, the V gene TRBV7-3; 11 nucleotides match TRBD2. The CDR3 extends over 15 amino acids. Germline V gives CDR1 SGHTA, CDR2 FQGTGA. V was clipped by 6 bases and J by 2 bases; unmatched bases: 6. The CDR3 here is CASRLAGGNPYEQYF. The CDR3 coding sequence is TGTGCCAGCAGGTTAGCGGGAGGGAACCCCTACGAGCAGTACTTC. Based on the CDR3 plus reference TRBV7-3 and TRBJ2-7, the full variable domain is GAGVSQTPSNKVTEKGKYVELRCDPISGHTALYWYRQSLGQGPEFLIYFQGTGAADDSGLPNDRFFAVRPEGSVSTLKIQRTERGDSAVYLCASRLAGGNPYEQYFGPGTRLTVT.